What follows is one T cell receptor beta chain and its context. What it recognizes is unknown. cDNA serving as the sequencing template came from extracted, reverse transcribed RNA. Using immunoSEQ multiplex PCR, the repertoire was profiled, and TCRdb retains in-frame clones only, with some absent. The table lists some 180,000 clones, approximately 51% of them singletons. Germline V gene sequence: CDR1 SNHLY, CDR2 FYNNEI. V was pared by 3 bases and J by 0 bases, with 1 base between. There are 12 residues in the CDR3. The sample originates from a study of CD8+ T cells in alopecia areata. Study overall: Treatment comprised oral tofacitinib, 5 to 10 mg twice daily, in treated patients.

Noted treatment: oral pan-JAK inhibitor, 5-10 mg twice daily. Broader study findings: Mice gave a clearer picture of TCR sharing than patients did, possibly for HLA-related reasons.

The receptor comes from a human donor with alopecia areata. The chain employs TRBV2 and TRBJ2-3, with unresolved D. Sequencing used CD8+ T cells sorted from blood, obtained at week 52, from a patient treated with tofacitinib. The CDR3 spells CASSDSTDTQYF. DNA of the CDR3: TGTGCCAGCAGTGACAGCACAGATACGCAGTATTTT.